A selection of T cell receptor beta chains follows, all from one sample in a study of cytomegalovirus exposure and HLA in healthy donors. Sequenced by immunoSEQ multiplex PCR; TCRdb stores in-frame clones only, minus some. Its table records 100,000 to 150,000 clones. Input material: PBMCs. Receptors originate from a man aged 18 to 29 in good health and CMV-seronegative. Both conserved end residues are part of each CDR3. A D gene is named only where the DNA matches it firmly.

D,J,V,CDR3,DNA
-,TRBJ2-1,TRBV13,CASSLGKLNEQFF,TGTGCCAGCAGCTTAGGCAAACTAAATGAGCAGTTCTTC
TRBD2,TRBJ2-3,TRBV5-1,CASSLALAGGTDTQYF,TGCGCCAGCAGCTTGGCCCTAGCGGGAGGCACAGATACGCAGTATTTT
-,TRBJ2-3,TRBV30,CAWSGAGFGWGLGRYF,TGTGCCTGGAGTGGGGCGGGGTTCGGCTGGGGGTTGGGGCGGTATTTT
-,TRBJ2-7,TRBV6-5,CASSRKQGRYEQYF,TGTGCCAGCAGTAGGAAACAGGGACGCTACGAGCAGTACTTC
TRBD1,TRBJ1-6,TRBV19,CASISTGTGVSPLHF,TGTGCCAGTATATCAACCGGGACAGGGGTCTCACCCCTCCACTTT
-,TRBJ1-2,TRBV5-8,CASSLEGPGRMSYGYTF,TGTGCCAGCAGCTTGGAAGGCCCAGGGCGAATGTCGTATGGCTACACCTTC
TRBD2,TRBJ2-5,TRBV18,CASSPPLAGKPTQYF,TGTGCCAGCTCACCACCGCTAGCGGGGAAACCTACCCAGTACTTC
-,TRBJ1-4,TRBV5-1,CASSLSATNEKLFF,TGCGCCAGCAGCTTGTCTGCAACTAATGAAAAACTGTTTTTT
-,TRBJ2-6,TRBV11-3,CASSRTASGANVLTF,TGTGCCAGCAGCCGGACAGCCTCTGGGGCCAACGTCCTGACTTTC
-,TRBJ1-1,TRBV30,CAWKVEGRAEAFF,TGTGCCTGGAAGGTGGAGGGGAGGGCTGAAGCTTTCTTT
TRBD1,TRBJ1-1,TRBV6-5,CASSRTGTNTEAFF,TGTGCCAGCAGCCGGACAGGGACGAACACTGAAGCTTTCTTT
TRBD1,TRBJ2-7,TRBV30,CASQGTVYEQYF,TGTGCCTCACAGGGGACCGTTTACGAGCAGTACTTC
TRBD2,TRBJ2-7,TRBV9,CASSTQRDGGPSEQYF,TGTGCCAGCAGCACTCAGCGGGACGGGGGTCCCTCCGAGCAGTACTTC
-,TRBJ2-5,TRBV27,CASSFYGQETQYF,TGTGCCAGCAGTTTTTACGGGCAAGAGACCCAGTACTTC
TRBD1,TRBJ1-2,TRBV5-4,CASSLDRGREGYTF,TGTGCCAGCAGCTTGGACAGGGGGCGAGAAGGCTACACCTTC